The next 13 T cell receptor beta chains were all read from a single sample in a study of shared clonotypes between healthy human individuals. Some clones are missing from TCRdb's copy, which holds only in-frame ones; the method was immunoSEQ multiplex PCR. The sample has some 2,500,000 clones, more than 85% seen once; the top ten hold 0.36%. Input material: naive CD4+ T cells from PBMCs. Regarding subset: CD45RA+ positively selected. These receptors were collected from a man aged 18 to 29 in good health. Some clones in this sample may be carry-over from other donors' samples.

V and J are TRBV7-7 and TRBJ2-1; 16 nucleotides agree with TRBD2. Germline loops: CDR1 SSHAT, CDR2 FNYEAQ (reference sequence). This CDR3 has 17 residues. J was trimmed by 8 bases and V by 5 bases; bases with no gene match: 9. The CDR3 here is CASSLGTSGRAHHEQFF. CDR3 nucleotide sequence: TGTGCCAGCAGCCTTGGGACTAGCGGGAGGGCCCATCATGAGCAGTTCTTC.

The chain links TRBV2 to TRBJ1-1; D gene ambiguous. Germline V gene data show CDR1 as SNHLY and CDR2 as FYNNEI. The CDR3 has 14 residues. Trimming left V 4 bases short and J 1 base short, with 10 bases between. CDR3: CASSVRVRNTEAFF. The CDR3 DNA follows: TGTGCCAGCAGTGTTAGAGTCAGGAACACTGAAGCTTTCTTT. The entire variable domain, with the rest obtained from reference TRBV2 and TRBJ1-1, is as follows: EPEVTQTPSHQVTQMGQEVILRCVPISNHLYFYWYRQILGQKVEFLVSFYNNEISEKSEIFDDQFSVERPDGSNFTLKIRSTKLEDSAMYFCASSVRVRNTEAFFGQGTRLTVV.

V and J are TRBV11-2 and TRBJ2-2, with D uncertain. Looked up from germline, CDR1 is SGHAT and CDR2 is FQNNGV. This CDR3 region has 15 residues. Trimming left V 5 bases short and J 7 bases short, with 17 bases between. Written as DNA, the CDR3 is TGTGCCAGCAGCCCCAGAGCCGACCTAGGCGGGGAGCTGTTTTTT. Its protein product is CASSPRADLGGELFF.

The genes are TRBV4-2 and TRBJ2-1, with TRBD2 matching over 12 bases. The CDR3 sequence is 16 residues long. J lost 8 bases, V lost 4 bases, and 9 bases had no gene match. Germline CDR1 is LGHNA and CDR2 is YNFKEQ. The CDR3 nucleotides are TGTGCCAGCAGCCTCATCCCTCTAGCGGGAGGGGATGAGCAGTTCTTC. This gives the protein CASSLIPLAGGDEQFF.

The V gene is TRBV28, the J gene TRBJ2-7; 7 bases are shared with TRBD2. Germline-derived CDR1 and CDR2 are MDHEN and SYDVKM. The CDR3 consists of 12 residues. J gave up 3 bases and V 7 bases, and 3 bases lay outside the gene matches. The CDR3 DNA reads TGTGCCAGCATCGGGAGGTACTACGAGCAGTACTTC. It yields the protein CASIGRYYEQYF.

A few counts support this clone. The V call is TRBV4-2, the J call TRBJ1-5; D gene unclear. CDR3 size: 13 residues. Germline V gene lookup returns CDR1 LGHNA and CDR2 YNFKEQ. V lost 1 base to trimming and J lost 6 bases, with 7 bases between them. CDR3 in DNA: TGTGCCAGCAGCCAAGGGACCTCTCAGCCCCAGCATTTT. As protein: CASSQGTSQPQHF.

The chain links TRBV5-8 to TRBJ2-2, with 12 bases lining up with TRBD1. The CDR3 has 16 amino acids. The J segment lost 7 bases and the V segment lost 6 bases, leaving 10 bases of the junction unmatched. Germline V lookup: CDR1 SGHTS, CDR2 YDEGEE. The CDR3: CASIGTGGVSIGELFF. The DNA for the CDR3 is TGTGCCAGCATCGGGACAGGGGGCGTTTCGATCGGGGAGCTGTTTTTT.

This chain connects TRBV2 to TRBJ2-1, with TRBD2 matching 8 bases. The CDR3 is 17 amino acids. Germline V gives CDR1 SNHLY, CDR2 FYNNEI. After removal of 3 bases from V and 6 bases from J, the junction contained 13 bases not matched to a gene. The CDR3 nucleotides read TGTGCCAGCAGTGACCCTCCTCCCGGGACTAGAAGCAATGAGCAGTTCTTC. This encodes CASSDPPPGTRSNEQFF.

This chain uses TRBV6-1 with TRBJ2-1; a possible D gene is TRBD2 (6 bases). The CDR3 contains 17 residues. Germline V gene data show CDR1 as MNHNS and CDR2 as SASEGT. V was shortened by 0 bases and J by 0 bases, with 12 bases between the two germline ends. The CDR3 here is CASSEAALAYSYNEQFF. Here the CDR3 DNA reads TGTGCCAGCAGTGAAGCAGCTCTAGCGTACTCCTACAATGAGCAGTTCTTC.

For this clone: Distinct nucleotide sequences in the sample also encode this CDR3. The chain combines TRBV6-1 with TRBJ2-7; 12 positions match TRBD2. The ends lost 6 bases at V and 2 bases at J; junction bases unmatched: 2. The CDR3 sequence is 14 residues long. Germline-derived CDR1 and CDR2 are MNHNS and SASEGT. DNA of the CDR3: TGTGCCAGCAGGCGGACTAGCGGGACCTACGAGCAGTACTTC. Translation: CASRRTSGTYEQYF.

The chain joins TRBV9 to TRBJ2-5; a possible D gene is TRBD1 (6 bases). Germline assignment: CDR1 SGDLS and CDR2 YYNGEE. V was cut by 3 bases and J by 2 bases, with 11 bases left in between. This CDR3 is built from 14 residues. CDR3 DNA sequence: TGTGCCAGCAGCGCGACAGGCAGTCAAGAGACCCAGTACTTC. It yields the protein CASSATGSQETQYF.

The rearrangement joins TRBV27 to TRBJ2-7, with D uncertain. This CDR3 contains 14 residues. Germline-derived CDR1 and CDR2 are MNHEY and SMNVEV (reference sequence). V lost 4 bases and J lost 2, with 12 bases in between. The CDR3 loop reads CASSYYAETYEQYF. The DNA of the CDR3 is TGTGCCAGCAGTTATTACGCAGAGACCTACGAGCAGTACTTC.

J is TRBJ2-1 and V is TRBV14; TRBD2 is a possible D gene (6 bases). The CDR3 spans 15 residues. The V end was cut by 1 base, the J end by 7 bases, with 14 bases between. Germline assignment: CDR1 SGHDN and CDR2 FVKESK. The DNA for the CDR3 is TGTGCCAGCAGCCAAGGGCTAGCGTTAGCGAATGAGCAGTTCTTC. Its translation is CASSQGLALANEQFF. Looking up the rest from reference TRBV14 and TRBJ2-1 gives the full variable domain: EAGVTQFPSHSVIEKGQTVTLRCDPISGHDNLYWYRRVMGKEIKFLLHFVKESKQDESGMPNNRFLAERTGGTYSTLKVQPAELEDSGVYFCASSQGLALANEQFFGPGTRLTVL.